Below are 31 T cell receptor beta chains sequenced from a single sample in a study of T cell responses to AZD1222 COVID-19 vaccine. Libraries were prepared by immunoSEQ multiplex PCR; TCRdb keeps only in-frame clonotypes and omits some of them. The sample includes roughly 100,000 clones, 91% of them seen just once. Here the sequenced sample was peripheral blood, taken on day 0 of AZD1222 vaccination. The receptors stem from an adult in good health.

CDR3: CASSEIGSSYEQYF. In DNA, the CDR3 is TGTGCCAGCAGTGAAATTGGGAGCTCCTACGAGCAGTACTTC. The chain has TRBV6-1 and TRBJ2-7; a weak D match, TRBD2 (5 bases). Trimming removed 2 bases at V and 0 bases at J, with 8 bases between. CDR3 length: 14 residues. From germline, CDR1 is MNHNS and CDR2 SASEGT.

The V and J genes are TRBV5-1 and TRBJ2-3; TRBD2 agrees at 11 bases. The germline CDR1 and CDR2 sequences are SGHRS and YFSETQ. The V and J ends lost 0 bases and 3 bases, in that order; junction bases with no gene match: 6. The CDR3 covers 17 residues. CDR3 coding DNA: TGCGCCAGCAGCTTGGAGGCTAGCGGGAGGAGGACAGATACGCAGTATTTT. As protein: CASSLEASGRRTDTQYF.

CDR3 coding DNA: TGTGCCAGCAGTCCCCCTACAGGGCGCTCGGCTTTCTTT. Its protein product is CASSPPTGRSAFF. The chain has TRBV28 and TRBJ1-1; maybe TRBD1 (6 bases). The CDR3 runs to 13 residues. Germline lookup yields CDR1 MDHEN and CDR2 SYDVKM. Trimming took 5 bases from V and 11 from J, leaving 18 bases between them.

CDR3: CASSFTTYNEQFF. The CDR3 nucleotides are TGTGCCAGCAGTTTTACCACCTACAATGAGCAGTTCTTC. V and J are TRBV28 and TRBJ2-1; D uncertain. The CDR3 runs to 13 residues. Trimming removed 3 bases at V and 2 bases at J, with 5 bases between. Germline CDR1 MDHEN, CDR2 SYDVKM.

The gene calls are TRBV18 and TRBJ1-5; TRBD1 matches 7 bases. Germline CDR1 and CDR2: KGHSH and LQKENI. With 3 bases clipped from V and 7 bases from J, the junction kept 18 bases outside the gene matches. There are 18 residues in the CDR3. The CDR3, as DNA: TGTGCCAGCTCACCCAAGTTTATTGCAGGGGGAAGGCAACAGCCCCAGCATTTT. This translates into CASSPKFIAGGRQQPQHF.

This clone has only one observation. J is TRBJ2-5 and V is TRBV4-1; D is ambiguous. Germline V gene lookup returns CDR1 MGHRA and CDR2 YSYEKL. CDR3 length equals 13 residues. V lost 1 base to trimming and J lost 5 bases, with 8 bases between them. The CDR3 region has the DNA TGCGCCAGCAGCCAAGCGGCGTCGGAGACCCAGTACTTC. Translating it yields CASSQAASETQYF.

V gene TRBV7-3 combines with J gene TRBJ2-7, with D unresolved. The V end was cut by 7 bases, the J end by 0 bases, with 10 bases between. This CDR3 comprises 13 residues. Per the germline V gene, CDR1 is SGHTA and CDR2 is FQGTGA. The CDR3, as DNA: TGTGCCAGCAAGGGCGTCAGCTCCTACGAGCAGTACTTC. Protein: CASKGVSSYEQYF.

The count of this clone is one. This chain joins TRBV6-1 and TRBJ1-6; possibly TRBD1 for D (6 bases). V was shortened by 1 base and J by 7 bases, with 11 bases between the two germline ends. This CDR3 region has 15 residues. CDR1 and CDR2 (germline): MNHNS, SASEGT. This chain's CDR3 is CASSEGVGGNSPLHF. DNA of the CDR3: TGTGCCAGCAGTGAAGGGGTGGGGGGCAATTCACCCCTCCACTTT.

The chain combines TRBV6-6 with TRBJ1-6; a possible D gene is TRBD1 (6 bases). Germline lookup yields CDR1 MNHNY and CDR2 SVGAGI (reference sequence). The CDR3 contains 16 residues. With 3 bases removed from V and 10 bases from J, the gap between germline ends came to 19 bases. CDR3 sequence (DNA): TGTGCCAGCAGTTATTCAAGGCCGATACAGGGCTCACCCCTCCACTTT. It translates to CASSYSRPIQGSPLHF.

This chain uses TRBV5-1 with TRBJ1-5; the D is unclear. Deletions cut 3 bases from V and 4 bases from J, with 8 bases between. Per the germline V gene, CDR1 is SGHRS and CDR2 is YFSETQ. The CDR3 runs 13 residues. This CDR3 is CASSWGDNQPQHF. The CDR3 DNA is TGCGCCAGCAGCTGGGGAGATAATCAGCCCCAGCATTTT.

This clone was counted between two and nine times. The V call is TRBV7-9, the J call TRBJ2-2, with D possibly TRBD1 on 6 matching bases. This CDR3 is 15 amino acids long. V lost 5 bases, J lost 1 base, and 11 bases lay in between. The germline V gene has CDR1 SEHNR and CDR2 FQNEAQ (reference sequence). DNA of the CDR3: TGTGCCAGCAGCCTACAGGGCTTGAACACCGGGGAGCTGTTTTTT. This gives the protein CASSLQGLNTGELFF.

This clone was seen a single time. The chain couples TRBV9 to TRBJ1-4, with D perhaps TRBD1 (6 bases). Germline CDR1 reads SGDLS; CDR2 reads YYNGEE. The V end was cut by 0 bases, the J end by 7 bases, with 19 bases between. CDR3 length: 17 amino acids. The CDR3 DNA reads TGTGCCAGCAGCGTAGGCGGGGGGCAGGTAGGAGGTGAAAAACTGTTTTTT. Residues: CASSVGGGQVGGEKLFF.

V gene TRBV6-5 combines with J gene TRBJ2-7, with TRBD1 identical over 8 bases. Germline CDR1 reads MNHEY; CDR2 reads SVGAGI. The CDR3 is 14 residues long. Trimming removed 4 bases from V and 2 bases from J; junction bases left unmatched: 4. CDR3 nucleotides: TGTGCCAGCAGTTCACAGGGACAGGCCTACGAGCAGTACTTC. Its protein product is CASSSQGQAYEQYF.

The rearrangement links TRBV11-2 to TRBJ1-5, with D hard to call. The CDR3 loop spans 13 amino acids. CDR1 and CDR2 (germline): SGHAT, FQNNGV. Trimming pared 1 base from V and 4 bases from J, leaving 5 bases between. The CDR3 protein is CASSLGRNQPQHF. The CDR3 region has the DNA TGTGCCAGCAGCTTAGGACGGAATCAGCCCCAGCATTTT.

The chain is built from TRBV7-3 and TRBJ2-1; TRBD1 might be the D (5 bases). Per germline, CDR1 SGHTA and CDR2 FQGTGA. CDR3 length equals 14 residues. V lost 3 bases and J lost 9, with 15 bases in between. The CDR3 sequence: CASSLDPTDREQFF. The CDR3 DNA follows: TGTGCCAGCAGCTTGGACCCGACAGACCGTGAGCAGTTCTTC. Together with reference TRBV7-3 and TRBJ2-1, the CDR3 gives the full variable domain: GAGVSQTPSNKVTEKGKYVELRCDPISGHTALYWYRQSLGQGPEFLIYFQGTGAADDSGLPNDRFFAVRPEGSVSTLKIQRTERGDSAVYLCASSLDPTDREQFFGPGTRLTVL.

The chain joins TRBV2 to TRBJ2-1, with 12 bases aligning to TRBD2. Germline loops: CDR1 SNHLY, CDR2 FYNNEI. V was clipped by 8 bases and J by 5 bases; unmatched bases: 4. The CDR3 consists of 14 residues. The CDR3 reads CASSTSGGNNEQFF. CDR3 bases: TGTGCCAGCTCAACTAGCGGGGGGAACAATGAGCAGTTCTTC.

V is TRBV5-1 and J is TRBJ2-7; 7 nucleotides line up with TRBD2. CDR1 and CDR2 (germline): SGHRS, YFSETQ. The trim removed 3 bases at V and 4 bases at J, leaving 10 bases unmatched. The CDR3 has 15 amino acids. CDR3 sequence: CASSSNIGLGYEQYF. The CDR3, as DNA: TGCGCCAGCAGCTCCAACATCGGACTAGGGTACGAGCAGTACTTC.

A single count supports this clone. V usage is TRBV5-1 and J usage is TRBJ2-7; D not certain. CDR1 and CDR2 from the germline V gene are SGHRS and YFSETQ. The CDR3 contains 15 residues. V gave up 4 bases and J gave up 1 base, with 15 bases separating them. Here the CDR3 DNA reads TGCGCCAGCAGCCCAGGCGATGTAACATCCTACGAGCAGTACTTC. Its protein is CASSPGDVTSYEQYF.

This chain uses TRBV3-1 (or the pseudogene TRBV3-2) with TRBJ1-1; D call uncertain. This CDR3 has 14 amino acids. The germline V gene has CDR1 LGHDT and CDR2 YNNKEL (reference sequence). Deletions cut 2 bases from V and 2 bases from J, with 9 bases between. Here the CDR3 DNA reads TGTGCCAGCAGCCAACTCACCGACAACACTGAAGCTTTCTTT. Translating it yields CASSQLTDNTEAFF.

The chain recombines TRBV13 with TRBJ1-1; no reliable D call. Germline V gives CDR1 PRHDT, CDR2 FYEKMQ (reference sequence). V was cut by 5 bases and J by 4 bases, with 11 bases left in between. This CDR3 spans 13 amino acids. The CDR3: CASSPVFVTEAFF. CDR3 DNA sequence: TGTGCCAGCAGCCCCGTATTTGTCACTGAAGCTTTCTTT.

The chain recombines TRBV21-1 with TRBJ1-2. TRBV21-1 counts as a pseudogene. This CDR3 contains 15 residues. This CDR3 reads CASSKERTPLRGYTF. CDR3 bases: TGTGCCAGCAGCAAAGAAAGGACTCCCCTGAGGGGCTACACCTTC.

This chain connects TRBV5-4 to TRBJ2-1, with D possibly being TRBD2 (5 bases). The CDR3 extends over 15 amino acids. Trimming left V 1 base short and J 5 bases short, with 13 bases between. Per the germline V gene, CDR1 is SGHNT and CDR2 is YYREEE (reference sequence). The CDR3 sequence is CASSLRLAGNNEQFF. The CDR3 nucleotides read TGTGCCAGCAGCTTGAGGCTAGCCGGGAACAATGAGCAGTTCTTC.

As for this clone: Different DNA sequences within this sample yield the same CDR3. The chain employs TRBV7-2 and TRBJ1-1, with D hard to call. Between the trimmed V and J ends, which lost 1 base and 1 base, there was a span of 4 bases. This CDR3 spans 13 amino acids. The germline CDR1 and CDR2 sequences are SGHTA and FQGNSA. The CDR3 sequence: CASSLGRNTEAFF. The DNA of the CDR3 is TGTGCCAGCAGCTTAGGCAGGAACACTGAAGCTTTCTTT.

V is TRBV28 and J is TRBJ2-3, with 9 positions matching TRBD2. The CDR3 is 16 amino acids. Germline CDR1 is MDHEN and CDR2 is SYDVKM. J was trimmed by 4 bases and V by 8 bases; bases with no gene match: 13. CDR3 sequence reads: CASYGWGSGRADTQYF. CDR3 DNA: TGTGCCAGCTACGGGTGGGGTAGCGGGAGAGCAGATACGCAGTATTTT.

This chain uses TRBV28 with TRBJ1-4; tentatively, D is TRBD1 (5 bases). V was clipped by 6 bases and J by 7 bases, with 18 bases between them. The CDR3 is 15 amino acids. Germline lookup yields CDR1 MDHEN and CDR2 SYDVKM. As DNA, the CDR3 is TGTGCCAGCAGGCCCCTCAGGGAACGGGTTGAAAAACTGTTTTTT. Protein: CASRPLRERVEKLFF.

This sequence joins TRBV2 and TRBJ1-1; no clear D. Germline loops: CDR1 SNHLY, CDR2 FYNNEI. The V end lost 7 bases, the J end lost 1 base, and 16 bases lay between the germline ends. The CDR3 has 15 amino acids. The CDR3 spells CASTPVVRENTEAFF. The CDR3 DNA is TGTGCCAGCACACCGGTGGTTAGGGAGAACACTGAAGCTTTCTTT.

The CDR3 DNA sequence: TGTGCCAGCAGCTTAAGAGCTCGGCAGGGCGAATACAATGAGCAGTTCTTC. This codes for CASSLRARQGEYNEQFF. The rearrangement links TRBV7-3 to TRBJ2-1; TRBD1 might be the D (5 bases). Trimming stripped 1 base from V and 4 bases from J, with 17 bases between. The CDR3 spans 17 residues. CDR1 is SGHTA, CDR2 FQGTGA, per germline.

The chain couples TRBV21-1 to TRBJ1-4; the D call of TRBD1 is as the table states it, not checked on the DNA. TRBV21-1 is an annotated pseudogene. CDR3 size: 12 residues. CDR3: CASRQLNEKLFF. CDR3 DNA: TGTGCCAGCAGACAGCTGAATGAAAAACTGTTTTTT.

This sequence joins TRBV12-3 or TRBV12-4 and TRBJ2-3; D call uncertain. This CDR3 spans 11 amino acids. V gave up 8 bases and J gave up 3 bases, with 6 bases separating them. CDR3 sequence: CASGTTDTQYF. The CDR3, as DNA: TGTGCCAGCGGAACTACAGATACGCAGTATTTT.

CDR3 loop: CAWSVRTADTDTQYF. The CDR3 DNA sequence: TGTGCCTGGAGTGTGAGGACAGCCGACACAGATACGCAGTATTTT. The gene calls are TRBV30 and TRBJ2-3; D is possibly TRBD1 (6 bases). V lost 0 bases, J lost 2 bases, and 12 bases lay in between. Germline-derived CDR1 and CDR2 are GTSNPN and SVGIG (reference sequence). The CDR3 has 15 amino acids. Full variable domain (remainder filled in from reference TRBV30 and TRBJ2-3): SQTIHQWPATLVQPVGSPLSLECTVEGTSNPNLYWYRQAAGRGLQLLFYSVGIGQISSEVPQNLSASRPQDRQFILSSKKLLLSDSGFYLCAWSVRTADTDTQYFGPGTRLTVL.

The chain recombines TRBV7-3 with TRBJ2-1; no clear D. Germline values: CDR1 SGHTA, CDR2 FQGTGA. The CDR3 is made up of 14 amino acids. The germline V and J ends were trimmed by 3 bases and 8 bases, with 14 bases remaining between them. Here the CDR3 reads CASSFSGYQYEQFF. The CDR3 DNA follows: TGTGCCAGCAGCTTTTCGGGTTATCAGTATGAGCAGTTCTTC.